Following are 4 T cell receptor beta chains from one sample sequenced in a study of shared clonotypes between healthy human individuals. The repertoire was sequenced with immunoSEQ multiplex PCR; TCRdb's copy has only in-frame clones and lacks some. The data contain roughly 550,000 clones, around 95% of them singletons. Naive CD8 cells lacked CD45RO, underwent positive selection for CCR7 and left out terminally differentiated effector memory CD45RA+ cells. The sequencing input was naive CD8+ T cells sorted from blood. These TCRs come from a young woman in good health.

The genes are TRBV5-4 and TRBJ2-7; 12 bases are a match to TRBD2. With V trimmed by 0 bases and J by 0 bases, 7 bases remained unmatched. The CDR3 is 18 amino acids. Germline CDR1 reads SGHNT; CDR2 reads YYREEE (reference sequence). This chain's CDR3 is CASSLAGPSGRASYEQYF. The CDR3 DNA reads TGTGCCAGCAGCTTGGCCGGCCCTAGCGGGAGGGCCTCCTACGAGCAGTACTTC. The complete variable domain, with remaining parts taken from reference TRBV5-4 and TRBJ2-7, reads ETGVTQSPTHLIKTRGQQVTLRCSSQSGHNTVSWYQQALGQGPQFIFQYYREEENGRGNFPPRFSGLQFPNYSSELNVNALELDDSALYLCASSLAGPSGRASYEQYFGPGTRLTVT.

The J gene is TRBJ2-3, the V gene TRBV23-1; TRBD1 matches 7 bases. TRBV23-1 counts as an open reading frame of uncertain function. This CDR3 contains 14 residues. Trimming at V came to 0 bases and at J to 6 bases, leaving 3 bases not matched to a gene. In DNA form, the CDR3 reads TGCGCCAGCAGTCAATCTAGGGGGCTGGATACGCAGTATTTT. This translates into CASSQSRGLDTQYF.

This clone was seen just once. The V call is TRBV7-2, the J call TRBJ2-3, with 7 bases aligning to TRBD1. CDR1 and CDR2 (germline): SGHTA, FQGNSA. The CDR3 has 14 amino acids. V shed 1 base, J shed 5 bases, and the junction held 3 bases outside the gene matches. As DNA, the CDR3 is TGTGCCAGCAGCTTAGGAGGGGGCAGAGATACGCAGTATTTT. It yields the protein CASSLGGGRDTQYF.

The chain combines TRBV7-8 with TRBJ2-5, with 7 bases lining up with TRBD2. The CDR3 loop spans 14 amino acids. Per germline, CDR1 SGHVS and CDR2 FQNEAQ. The junction had 5 bases not matched to a gene; V was cut back by 5 bases and J by 2 bases. The CDR3 bases are TGTGCCAGCAGCCCGTCGGGGGGTCAAGAGACCCAGTACTTC. Its protein product is CASSPSGGQETQYF.